This is a list of T cell receptor beta chains from one sample in a study of memory CD4+ T cells and cytomegalovirus serostatus. The data were produced by immunoSEQ multiplex PCR, yet TCRdb's version contains in-frame clones alone and is incomplete. The data contain about 27,000 clones, 75% to 80% of them seen just once; the ten biggest clones take up roughly 1.1%. Sequenced input: memory CD4+ T cells from blood. All receptors come from an adult in good health and CMV-seronegative. The CDR3 runs from the conserved cysteine through the conserved F or W. Each record gives: CDR3 length, D gene, J gene, clone size, V gene, CDR3 DNA, CDR3 protein. The D gene is left open where the match is weak. A clone size is listed for some rows: how often the clone was seen (once, few, many), or a class if it is expanded.

len: 16
d_gene: TRBD2
j_gene: TRBJ2-7
abundance: NA
v_gene: TRBV5-1
CDR3nt: TGCGCCAGCAGCTCTTCAATAGCGGGGAAGTTCTACGAGCAGTACTTC
CDR3aa: CASSSSIAGKFYEQYF

len: 15
d_gene: TRBD2
j_gene: TRBJ2-4
abundance: few
v_gene: TRBV14
CDR3nt: TGTGCCAGCAGCCCTAAGGGCGGGAGGTCGAACATTCAGTACTTC
CDR3aa: CASSPKGGRSNIQYF

len: 13
d_gene: NA
j_gene: TRBJ1-5
abundance: few
v_gene: TRBV10-3
CDR3nt: TGTGCCATCAGTGAGCCGGGGAATCAGCCCCAGCATTTT
CDR3aa: CAISEPGNQPQHF

len: 14
d_gene: TRBD1
j_gene: TRBJ1-6
abundance: NA
v_gene: TRBV27
CDR3nt: TGTGCCAGCAGTGCTACAGGGGTTAGCCCACCCCTCCACTTT
CDR3aa: CASSATGVSPPLHF

len: 16
d_gene: TRBD1
j_gene: TRBJ2-7
abundance: few
v_gene: TRBV4-3
CDR3nt: TGCGCCAGCAGTGCAACAGGGGGCGCATCTTTCTACGAGCAGTACTTC
CDR3aa: CASSATGGASFYEQYF

len: 13
d_gene: NA
j_gene: TRBJ1-5
abundance: NA
v_gene: TRBV6-5
CDR3nt: TGTGCCAGCAGTGAAGTTTTAAATCAGCCCCAGCATTTT
CDR3aa: CASSEVLNQPQHF

len: 16
d_gene: NA
j_gene: TRBJ1-3
abundance: NA
v_gene: TRBV5-1
CDR3nt: TGCGCCAGCAGCCCCGCGGGCGCCAGCTCTGGAAACACCATATATTTT
CDR3aa: CASSPAGASSGNTIYF

len: 14
d_gene: NA
j_gene: TRBJ1-1
abundance: NA
v_gene: TRBV6-5
CDR3nt: TGTGCCAGCAGTTACGATATCGAGAGGACTGAAGCTTTCTTT
CDR3aa: CASSYDIERTEAFF

len: 12
d_gene: NA
j_gene: TRBJ1-5
abundance: NA
v_gene: TRBV6-6
CDR3nt: TGTGCCAGCAGCGACCGGGGAGAGCCCCAGCATTTT
CDR3aa: CASSDRGEPQHF

len: 17
d_gene: TRBD1
j_gene: TRBJ1-2
abundance: few
v_gene: TRBV27
CDR3nt: TGTGCCAGCAGTCCTTCATCCCCAGGACAGGGGTACTATGGCTACACCTTC
CDR3aa: CASSPSSPGQGYYGYTF

len: 13
d_gene: NA
j_gene: TRBJ1-1
abundance: few
v_gene: TRBV19
CDR3nt: TGTGCCAGTACGAGGGGTTATGGGACTGAAGCTTTCTTT
CDR3aa: CASTRGYGTEAFF

len: 13
d_gene: NA
j_gene: TRBJ2-1
abundance: NA
v_gene: TRBV9
CDR3nt: TGTGCCAGCAGCGTAGGGCCGAACAATGAGCAGTTCTTC
CDR3aa: CASSVGPNNEQFF

len: 16
d_gene: TRBD1
j_gene: TRBJ2-1
abundance: once
v_gene: TRBV28
CDR3nt: TGTGCCAGCAAGCAGGGGGCCACTCAACTATACAATGAGCAGTTCTTC
CDR3aa: CASKQGATQLYNEQFF

len: 15
d_gene: NA
j_gene: TRBJ2-3
abundance: NA
v_gene: TRBV6-5
CDR3nt: TGTGCCAGCAGTTACTCAAGGACCGGGGACACCACGCAGTATTTT
CDR3aa: CASSYSRTGDTTQYF

len: 17
d_gene: TRBD1
j_gene: TRBJ1-1
abundance: NA
v_gene: TRBV28
CDR3nt: TGTGCCAGCAGCAACCCGGGACAGGGTTTCAGGAACGCTGAAGCTTTCTTT
CDR3aa: CASSNPGQGFRNAEAFF

len: 16
d_gene: TRBD2
j_gene: TRBJ2-1
abundance: NA
v_gene: TRBV11-3
CDR3nt: TGTGCCAGCAGCTTAGACGGTTCTAGCGGGTACAATGAGCAGTTCTTC
CDR3aa: CASSLDGSSGYNEQFF

len: 11
d_gene: NA
j_gene: TRBJ2-7
abundance: NA
v_gene: TRBV5-1
CDR3nt: TGCGCCAGCAGCGCGAGGGGCGAGCAGTACTTC
CDR3aa: CASSARGEQYF

len: 14
d_gene: TRBD1
j_gene: TRBJ2-7
abundance: few
v_gene: TRBV19
CDR3nt: TGTGCCAGTAGTTTTACGGACAGGGACTACGAGCAGTACTTC
CDR3aa: CASSFTDRDYEQYF

len: 15
d_gene: NA
j_gene: TRBJ1-3
abundance: once
v_gene: TRBV6-5
CDR3nt: TGTGCCAGCAGTTACGGGGCCCAGGGGGGAAACACCATATATTTT
CDR3aa: CASSYGAQGGNTIYF

len: 14
d_gene: TRBD1
j_gene: TRBJ1-1
abundance: NA
v_gene: TRBV5-5
CDR3nt: TGTGCCAGCAGCTCCGGGACAGGGAGGACTGAAGCTTTCTTT
CDR3aa: CASSSGTGRTEAFF

len: 15
d_gene: NA
j_gene: TRBJ2-1
abundance: NA
v_gene: TRBV27
CDR3nt: TGTGCCAGCAGTTTATCGATCGGGACCAACAATGAGCAGTTCTTC
CDR3aa: CASSLSIGTNNEQFF

len: 12
d_gene: NA
j_gene: TRBJ1-2
abundance: NA
v_gene: TRBV18
CDR3nt: TGTGCCAGCTCACCACTGAACTATGGCTACACCTTC
CDR3aa: CASSPLNYGYTF

len: 17
d_gene: NA
j_gene: TRBJ1-1
abundance: NA
v_gene: TRBV5-4
CDR3nt: TGTGCCAGCAGCCTCGCACATGGAGGGACCTTGAACACTGAAGCTTTCTTT
CDR3aa: CASSLAHGGTLNTEAFF

len: 13
d_gene: NA
j_gene: TRBJ1-5
abundance: NA
v_gene: TRBV19
CDR3nt: TGTGCGGTACAGGGTTCTGGCAATCAGCCCCAGCATTTT
CDR3aa: CAVQGSGNQPQHF

len: 16
d_gene: NA
j_gene: TRBJ2-5
abundance: NA
v_gene: TRBV7-2
CDR3nt: TGTGCCAGCAGCTTGTCAAACTTTAGGTCTCAAGAGACCCAGTACTTC
CDR3aa: CASSLSNFRSQETQYF

len: 13
d_gene: NA
j_gene: TRBJ2-3
abundance: NA
v_gene: TRBV4-2
CDR3nt: TGTGCCAGCAGGCCTAGCGCCACAGATACGCAGTATTTT
CDR3aa: CASRPSATDTQYF

len: 18
d_gene: TRBD2
j_gene: TRBJ2-1
abundance: NA
v_gene: TRBV4-1
CDR3nt: TGCGCCAGCAGCCTCCTCCCGCCGTCGGCTAGCGGCCACAATGAGCAGTTCTTC
CDR3aa: CASSLLPPSASGHNEQFF

len: 15
d_gene: NA
j_gene: TRBJ2-1
abundance: NA
v_gene: TRBV28
CDR3nt: TGTGCCAGCAGTTTCGGGGTTAGCTCCTACAATGAGCAGTTCTTC
CDR3aa: CASSFGVSSYNEQFF

len: 14
d_gene: TRBD1
j_gene: TRBJ2-2
abundance: NA
v_gene: TRBV19
CDR3nt: TGTGCCAGTAGTACGGACAGGGGTTCCGGGGAGCTGTTTTTT
CDR3aa: CASSTDRGSGELFF

len: 13
d_gene: NA
j_gene: TRBJ1-2
abundance: NA
v_gene: TRBV19
CDR3nt: TGTGCCAGTAGTACGGAGAGGTTCTCTGTCTACACCTTC
CDR3aa: CASSTERFSVYTF

len: 16
d_gene: NA
j_gene: TRBJ2-3
abundance: NA
v_gene: TRBV7-2
CDR3nt: TGTGCCAGCAGCCCCCCAGGGGGGGGGCAGAGAGATACGCAGTATTTT
CDR3aa: CASSPPGGGQRDTQYF

len: 13
d_gene: NA
j_gene: TRBJ2-2
abundance: NA
v_gene: TRBV7-2
CDR3nt: TGTGCCAGCAGCCCGCCTATGACCGGGGAGCTGTTTTTT
CDR3aa: CASSPPMTGELFF

len: 15
d_gene: TRBD2
j_gene: TRBJ2-5
abundance: once
v_gene: TRBV4-3
CDR3nt: TGCGCCAGCAGCCAAGGAACGGGAGGTTCAGAGACCCAGTACTTC
CDR3aa: CASSQGTGGSETQYF

len: 12
d_gene: TRBD1
j_gene: TRBJ2-1
abundance: NA
v_gene: TRBV6-1
CDR3nt: TGTGCCAGCAGGACAGGGTGGAATGAGCAGTTCTTC
CDR3aa: CASRTGWNEQFF

len: 13
d_gene: TRBD1
j_gene: TRBJ1-1
abundance: few
v_gene: TRBV7-2
CDR3nt: TGTGCCAGCAGCACAAGGGGGCACACTGAAGCTTTCTTT
CDR3aa: CASSTRGHTEAFF

len: 15
d_gene: NA
j_gene: TRBJ2-1
abundance: NA
v_gene: TRBV5-4
CDR3nt: TGTGCCAGCAGCTCCAAAACGACAGCCTACAATGAGCAGTTCTTC
CDR3aa: CASSSKTTAYNEQFF

len: 9
d_gene: NA
j_gene: TRBJ2-7
abundance: NA
v_gene: TRBV10-2
CDR3nt: TGCGCCACAGGGTACGAGCAGTACTTC
CDR3aa: CATGYEQYF